The rows below give T cell receptor beta chains drawn from one sample of a study of blood T cell repertoires in COVID-19. Method: immunoSEQ multiplex PCR; TCRdb's copy keeps in-frame clones and lacks some. The sample includes hundreds of thousands of clones, around 89% of them seen just once. The specimen sequenced was PBMCs or T cells enriched from blood (not recorded which). The receptors were gathered from a woman aged 40 to 50 who had recovered from COVID-19. Each CDR3 is given with its conserved first and last residue. Each record gives: V gene, J gene, D gene, clone size, CDR3 DNA, CDR3 protein. D genes are given only for firm matches. Size is stated for part of the rows, as once, few or many counts, or as a class when the clone is expanded.

V gene: TRBV28
J gene: TRBJ1-4
D gene: .
clone size: .
CDR3 DNA: TGTGCCAGCAGGAGGACAGAAAATGAAAAACTGTTTTTT
CDR3 protein: CASRRTENEKLFF

V gene: TRBV6-5
J gene: TRBJ1-2
D gene: TRBD1
clone size: .
CDR3 DNA: TGTGCCAGCAGTTACGAAGCAGGGGGATATGGCTACACCTTC
CDR3 protein: CASSYEAGGYGYTF

V gene: TRBV6-2/TRBV6-3
J gene: TRBJ2-1
D gene: TRBD1
clone size: once
CDR3 DNA: TGTGCCAGCAGCCGCGATAGGGGGCCCCTCAATGAGCAGTTCTTC
CDR3 protein: CASSRDRGPLNEQFF

V gene: TRBV28
J gene: TRBJ1-2
D gene: TRBD1
clone size: .
CDR3 DNA: TGTGCCAGCAGGCCCGCGGACAGGTTCGGGGGCTACACCTTC
CDR3 protein: CASRPADRFGGYTF

V gene: TRBV28
J gene: TRBJ2-1
D gene: TRBD2
clone size: .
CDR3 DNA: TGTGCCAGCAGGCGGGGAGGAGGAGCGGGAGTTCGGTTCTTC
CDR3 protein: CASRRGGGAGVRFF

V gene: TRBV27
J gene: TRBJ2-3
D gene: TRBD2
clone size: once
CDR3 DNA: TGTGCCAGCAGTCGTAAGGGACTAGCGGGCTATACTAGCACAGATACGCAGTATTTT
CDR3 protein: CASSRKGLAGYTSTDTQYF

V gene: TRBV2
J gene: TRBJ2-1
D gene: .
clone size: .
CDR3 DNA: TGTGCCAGCAGTTTCGGACAGCTCGACTACAATGAGCAGTTCTTC
CDR3 protein: CASSFGQLDYNEQFF

V gene: TRBV2
J gene: TRBJ2-5
D gene: .
clone size: .
CDR3 DNA: TGTGCCAGCAGTCTGGACAGCCAAGAGACCCAGTACTTC
CDR3 protein: CASSLDSQETQYF

V gene: TRBV7-2
J gene: TRBJ1-5
D gene: TRBD1
clone size: .
CDR3 DNA: TGTGCCAGCAGCTTACAGGGGGATCTCTATAGCAATCAGCCCCAGCATTTT
CDR3 protein: CASSLQGDLYSNQPQHF

V gene: TRBV27
J gene: TRBJ2-2
D gene: .
clone size: .
CDR3 DNA: TGTGCCAGCAGTCCACAGGGGAGGTGGACCGGGGAGCTGTTTTTT
CDR3 protein: CASSPQGRWTGELFF

V gene: TRBV11-3
J gene: TRBJ1-3
D gene: .
clone size: .
CDR3 DNA: TGTGCCAGCAGCCCGACAGCGAGCTCTGGAAACACCATATATTTT
CDR3 protein: CASSPTASSGNTIYF

V gene: TRBV9
J gene: TRBJ2-3
D gene: TRBD2
clone size: .
CDR3 DNA: TGTGCCAGCAGCGTAGAAGGAGGGAGGGCCGGGACAGATACGCAGTATTTT
CDR3 protein: CASSVEGGRAGTDTQYF

V gene: TRBV2
J gene: TRBJ2-1
D gene: .
clone size: .
CDR3 DNA: TGTGCCAGCAGTACAGATTACAATGAGCAGTTCTTC
CDR3 protein: CASSTDYNEQFF

V gene: TRBV6-2/TRBV6-3
J gene: TRBJ2-7
D gene: .
clone size: .
CDR3 DNA: TGTGCCAGCAGTCTCCCTGACAGGTTCTCCTCCTACGAGCAGTACTTC
CDR3 protein: CASSLPDRFSSYEQYF

V gene: TRBV7-8
J gene: TRBJ1-1
D gene: .
clone size: .
CDR3 DNA: TGTGCCAGCAGCTTAGCGCTAAGAGCCGAAGCTTTCTTT
CDR3 protein: CASSLALRAEAFF

V gene: TRBV3-1/TRBV3-2
J gene: TRBJ1-2
D gene: .
clone size: .
CDR3 DNA: TGTGCCGGAGAATCAGACTACACCTTC
CDR3 protein: CAGESDYTF

V gene: TRBV19
J gene: TRBJ2-2
D gene: TRBD2
clone size: .
CDR3 DNA: TGTGCCAGTACCGCAGCGGGGGGAAGCACCGGGGAGCTGTTTTTT
CDR3 protein: CASTAAGGSTGELFF

V gene: TRBV12-3/TRBV12-4
J gene: TRBJ1-1
D gene: .
clone size: .
CDR3 DNA: TGTGCCAGCAGATCCTATATGAACACTGAAGCTTTCTTT
CDR3 protein: CASRSYMNTEAFF

V gene: TRBV11-2
J gene: TRBJ2-2
D gene: TRBD2
clone size: .
CDR3 DNA: TGTGCCAGCAGCTTAAGGCTAGCGGGAGAAACCACCGGGGAGCTGTTTTTT
CDR3 protein: CASSLRLAGETTGELFF

V gene: TRBV5-1
J gene: TRBJ2-7
D gene: TRBD1
clone size: .
CDR3 DNA: TGCGCCAGCAGCTTGGGCGGGACAGGCCCCTCCGAGCAGTACTTC
CDR3 protein: CASSLGGTGPSEQYF

V gene: TRBV5-8
J gene: TRBJ2-2
D gene: .
clone size: .
CDR3 DNA: TGTGCCAGCAGGCAGATTTTTACCGGGGAGCTGTTTTTT
CDR3 protein: CASRQIFTGELFF

V gene: TRBV10-1
J gene: TRBJ2-7
D gene: .
clone size: .
CDR3 DNA: TGCGCCAGCAGTGAGTCGCCGGGGGAGTCCTACGAGCAGTACTTC
CDR3 protein: CASSESPGESYEQYF

V gene: TRBV30
J gene: TRBJ1-1
D gene: TRBD1
clone size: .
CDR3 DNA: TGTGCCTGGAGTATCGGGACAGGTGGGACTGAAGCTTTCTTT
CDR3 protein: CAWSIGTGGTEAFF

V gene: TRBV4-1
J gene: TRBJ2-6
D gene: .
clone size: once
CDR3 DNA: TGCGCCAGCAGCCAAGATAGGATCGCAGGTAACGGGGGGCCTGGGGCCAACGTCCTGACTTTC
CDR3 protein: CASSQDRIAGNGGPGANVLTF

V gene: TRBV28
J gene: TRBJ1-3
D gene: .
clone size: .
CDR3 DNA: TGTGCCAGCAGTTTCCTAGGAGCCAAATCTGGAAACACCATATATTTT
CDR3 protein: CASSFLGAKSGNTIYF

V gene: TRBV4-3
J gene: TRBJ1-6
D gene: .
clone size: once
CDR3 DNA: TGCGCCAGCAGCCAAGGACGGGGAAATTCACCCCTCCACTTT
CDR3 protein: CASSQGRGNSPLHF

V gene: TRBV27
J gene: TRBJ2-1
D gene: .
clone size: .
CDR3 DNA: TGTGCCAGCAGTCTGTCACGGGACAATGAGCAGTTCTTC
CDR3 protein: CASSLSRDNEQFF

V gene: TRBV28
J gene: TRBJ1-5
D gene: TRBD1
clone size: .
CDR3 DNA: TGTGCCAGCAGTCCAAGACAGGGTATCAATCAGCCCCAGCATTTT
CDR3 protein: CASSPRQGINQPQHF

V gene: TRBV6-5
J gene: TRBJ2-2
D gene: .
clone size: .
CDR3 DNA: TGTGCCAGCAAATCCTGGGGGGGGGCTGGAGGGGAGCTGTTTTTT
CDR3 protein: CASKSWGGAGGELFF

V gene: TRBV25-1
J gene: TRBJ2-7
D gene: .
clone size: .
CDR3 DNA: TGTGCCAGCAGTGATCCTTGGGGCAGATGGTACGAGCAGTACTTC
CDR3 protein: CASSDPWGRWYEQYF

V gene: TRBV2
J gene: TRBJ2-7
D gene: .
clone size: .
CDR3 DNA: TGTGCCAGTGGAGAAATCCGGGGGTCCTACGAGCAGTACTTC
CDR3 protein: CASGEIRGSYEQYF

V gene: TRBV19
J gene: TRBJ2-7
D gene: TRBD2
clone size: .
CDR3 DNA: TGTGCCAGTAGTATAAGTAGCGGGAGCTCCGAGCAGTACTTC
CDR3 protein: CASSISSGSSEQYF

V gene: TRBV6-4
J gene: TRBJ2-3
D gene: TRBD2
clone size: .
CDR3 DNA: TGTGCCAGCAGTCCTACTAGCGGGGGAACAGATACGCAGTATTTT
CDR3 protein: CASSPTSGGTDTQYF

V gene: TRBV28
J gene: TRBJ2-1
D gene: TRBD2
clone size: .
CDR3 DNA: TGTGCCAGCACAGGGAGGGTGAATGAGCAGTTCTTC
CDR3 protein: CASTGRVNEQFF

V gene: TRBV18
J gene: TRBJ2-7
D gene: .
clone size: .
CDR3 DNA: TGTGCCAGCTCACCAGCCCAGGACAACTACGAGCAGTACTTC
CDR3 protein: CASSPAQDNYEQYF

V gene: TRBV9
J gene: TRBJ1-4
D gene: .
clone size: .
CDR3 DNA: TGTGCCAGCAACGTCCTGGGGCGCCAAAATGAAAAACTGTTTTTT
CDR3 protein: CASNVLGRQNEKLFF

V gene: TRBV18
J gene: TRBJ1-4
D gene: .
clone size: few
CDR3 DNA: TGTGCCAGCTCACAAGTCGGGACACCCAATGAAAAACTGTTTTTT
CDR3 protein: CASSQVGTPNEKLFF

V gene: TRBV9
J gene: TRBJ1-6
D gene: .
clone size: .
CDR3 DNA: TGTGCCAGCAGCCCATTACCCGGGGGGGATTCTGGTAATTCACCCCTCCACTTT
CDR3 protein: CASSPLPGGDSGNSPLHF

V gene: TRBV3-1/TRBV3-2
J gene: TRBJ1-1
D gene: .
clone size: .
CDR3 DNA: TGTGCCAGCAGCCTCATAGGACTCCTGAACACTGAAGCTTTCTTT
CDR3 protein: CASSLIGLLNTEAFF

V gene: TRBV24-1
J gene: TRBJ2-1
D gene: TRBD1
clone size: .
CDR3 DNA: TGTGCCACCAGTACCCGGGACAGGGGAAACAATGAGCAGTTCTTC
CDR3 protein: CATSTRDRGNNEQFF